This T cell receptor beta chain was obtained from a study of OX40 agonist ivuxolimab in advanced cancers. As for the study in general: In this cohort, patients received ivuxolimab, an agonistic anti-OX40 (CD134) antibody.

To note about this clone: What it recognizes is unknown.

Method: immunoSEQ multiplex PCR; TCRdb's copy keeps in-frame clones and lacks some. Of tens of thousands of clones listed, approximately 91% are singletons. People who had autoimmune disease history or systemic immunosuppression were excluded. Baseline was the first blood sampling point, followed by cycle 4 day 1 and cycle 7 day 1. CDR3 size: 15 residues. The germline V gene encodes CDR1 SGHTA and CDR2 FQGNSA. With V trimmed by 4 bases and J by 0 bases, 6 bases remained unmatched. Findings and caveats of the study: Relative to CD4+, CD8+ T cells held more expanded clones on average.

V gene TRBV7-2 combines with J gene TRBJ2-7; TRBD2 aligns across 7 bases. This TCR came from an adult with an advanced solid tumor such as melanoma, head and neck, liver or kidney cancer. This material consisted of CD4+ or CD8+ T cells sorted from blood, taken in a trial of the OX40 agonist ivuxolimab. The CDR3 loop is CASSYGGGTSYEQYF. CDR3 sequence (DNA): TGTGCCAGCAGCTATGGGGGGGGTACCTCCTACGAGCAGTACTTC. The full variable domain, its missing parts supplied by reference TRBV7-2 and TRBJ2-7, is GAGVSQSPSNKVTEKGKDVELRCDPISGHTALYWYRQSLGQGLEFLIYFQGNSAPDKSGLPSDRFSAERTGGSVSTLTIQRTQQEDSAVYLCASSYGGGTSYEQYFGPGTRLTVT.